What follows are 23 T cell receptor beta chains derived from one specimen sequenced in a study of T cell repertoires in cytomegalovirus infection. TCRdb independently ran MiXCR on the reads; one entry per CDR3 protein. The repertoire holds 160,000 or so distinct CDR3 sequences, with about 20% as singletons. Their antigens are not known. The specimen was CD8+ T cells from cultured PBMCs, collected from culture after CMV antigen stimulation. These receptors were collected from a human donor in good health (CMV status not recorded). Some clones in this sample may be carry-over from other donors' samples.

In its sample, this clonotype was seen many times. The V call is TRBV25-1, the J call TRBJ1-1; D not certain. The V end lost 1 base, the J end lost 3 bases, and 12 bases lay between the germline ends. The length of the CDR3 is 15 residues. The germline V gene has CDR1 MGHDK and CDR2 SYGVNS. For the CDR3, the DNA is TGTGCCAGCAGTGAATCCCAGACCGGGGACACTGAAGCTTTCTTT. Its protein product is CASSESQTGDTEAFF.

This clonotype has more than one count but fewer than ten. The chain links TRBV7-9 to TRBJ2-7; D may correspond to TRBD1 or TRBD2 (6 bases each). The length of the CDR3 is 16 residues. CDR1 and CDR2 (germline): SEHNR, FQNEAQ (reference sequence). Trimming removed 1 base at V and 6 bases at J, with 19 bases between. The CDR3 sequence is CASSLGGRGRNREQYF. CDR3 in DNA: TGTGCCAGCAGCTTAGGGGGTAGGGGGAGGAACCGCGAGCAGTACTTC.

The V gene is TRBV7-6, the J gene TRBJ2-7; D unclear. V gave up 3 bases and J gave up 7 bases, with 10 bases separating them. There are 12 residues in the CDR3. From germline, CDR1 is SGHVS and CDR2 FNYEAQ. The CDR3 coding sequence is TGTGCCAGCAGCTTGCTCCATCGGGAGCAGTACTTC. It translates to CASSLLHREQYF.

This clonotype was detected only a few times. This chain links TRBV4-2 with TRBJ1-1; 8 positions match TRBD1. Germline CDR1 reads LGHNA; CDR2 reads YNFKEQ. Trimming removed 2 bases from V and 3 bases from J; junction bases left unmatched: 8. This CDR3 is 16 amino acids long. In nucleotides, the CDR3 is TGTGCCAGCAGCCAATTGCAGGGGGCAAGGGACACTGAAGCTTTCTTT. This sequence encodes CASSQLQGARDTEAFF.

V gene TRBV28 combines with J gene TRBJ1-3; D gene unclear. The germline V and J ends were trimmed by 6 bases and 0 bases, with 6 bases remaining between them. This CDR3 is 13 amino acids long. The germline V gene encodes CDR1 MDHEN and CDR2 SYDVKM. The CDR3 region has the DNA TGTGCCAGCAGGGCGGGCTCTGGAAACACCATATATTTT. This gives the protein CASRAGSGNTIYF.

In its sample, this clonotype was seen a few times. This chain connects TRBV7-6 to TRBJ2-7; D perhaps matches TRBD1 (6 bases). This CDR3 has 15 residues. Trimming pared 5 bases from V and 4 bases from J, leaving 18 bases between. Germline loops: CDR1 SGHVS, CDR2 FNYEAQ. The CDR3 DNA reads as TGTGCCAGCAGCCCAAAGGGGGACCCTTTATACGAGCAGTACTTC. Translating it yields CASSPKGDPLYEQYF.

Many counts were recorded for this clonotype. The gene calls are TRBV12-3 or TRBV12-4 and TRBJ1-5; unclear D gene. Trimming removed 3 bases at V and 6 bases at J, with 9 bases between. The CDR3 runs 13 residues. CDR3 sequence reads: CASSFYGVQPQHF. DNA of the CDR3: TGTGCCAGCAGTTTCTACGGCGTTCAGCCCCAGCATTTT.

This chain links TRBV6-5 with TRBJ2-1; 13 bases align to TRBD2. In germline, CDR1 is MNHEY, CDR2 SVGAGI. The CDR3 consists of 16 residues. V gave up 0 bases and J gave up 5 bases; unmatched junction bases: 1. CDR3: CASSYSTSGGNNEQFF. CDR3 nucleotide sequence: TGTGCCAGCAGTTACTCGACTAGCGGGGGGAACAATGAGCAGTTCTTC.

In regard to this clonotype: An end of the junction does not agree with germline; a read error may underlie this. The chain uses TRBV7-7 and TRBJ2-7, with D perhaps TRBD1 or TRBD2 (5 bases each). The germline V gene has CDR1 SSHAT and CDR2 FNYEAQ (reference sequence). This CDR3 is 15 amino acids long. The CDR3 region has the DNA TGTGCTAGCAGTTTAGAAGGGGACGGTACCTACGAGCAGTACTTC. This codes for CASSLEGDGTYEQYF.

This clonotype was picked up a small number of times. The V call is TRBV6-2 or TRBV6-3, the J call TRBJ1-5; D is ambiguous. Germline CDR1 MNHEY, CDR2 SVGEGT. V gave up 2 bases and J gave up 3 bases, with 11 bases separating them. The CDR3 contains 15 residues. The CDR3 region is CASSYPDLFNQPQHF. The CDR3 region has the DNA TGTGCCAGCAGTTACCCGGACTTGTTCAATCAGCCCCAGCATTTT.

This clonotype was seen a handful of times. The chain recombines TRBV5-1 with TRBJ1-1; 8 bases fit TRBD1. Germline-derived CDR1 and CDR2 are SGHRS and YFSETQ. The CDR3 loop spans 15 amino acids. The V segment lost 0 bases and the J segment 6 bases; nucleotides outside the gene matches: 7. DNA for the CDR3: TGCGCCAGCAGCTTGGCCCTAGGACAGGGACCTGAAGCTTTCTTT. Translation gives CASSLALGQGPEAFF. The whole variable domain, filled in from reference TRBV5-1 and TRBJ1-1, reads KAGVTQTPRYLIKTRGQQVTLSCSPISGHRSVSWYQQTPGQGLQFLFEYFSETQRNKGNFPGRFSGRQFSNSRSEMNVSTLELGDSALYLCASSLALGQGPEAFFGQGTRLTVV.

In its sample, this clonotype was seen a few times. This sequence joins TRBV6-5 and TRBJ1-1, with 8 bases matching TRBD1. V trimming: 5 bases; J trimming: 0 bases; junction bases outside the gene matches: 8. The CDR3 consists of 16 residues. CDR1 and CDR2 (germline): MNHEY, SVGAGI. The DNA of the CDR3 is TGTGCCAGCAGTAACGGGACAGGAGAAATGAACACTGAAGCTTTCTTT. Translated, it gives CASSNGTGEMNTEAFF.

The chain combines TRBV20-1 with TRBJ1-1, with 11 bases that match TRBD1. The CDR3 is 17 amino acids. V was clipped by 1 base and J by 4 bases; unmatched bases: 11. Germline lookup yields CDR1 DFQATT and CDR2 SNEGSKA (reference sequence). CDR3 nucleotides: TGCAGTGCTAGAGGTCCCGGGACAGGGGGTCGGGGCACTGAAGCTTTCTTT. Its protein is CSARGPGTGGRGTEAFF.

This clonotype has only a few counts. The chain employs TRBV4-2 and TRBJ2-3, with D maybe TRBD2 (5 bases). CDR1 LGHNA and CDR2 YNFKEQ come from the germline V gene. This CDR3 is built from 15 residues. V was trimmed by 0 bases and J by 1 base, leaving 8 bases between them. CDR3 sequence (DNA): TGTGCCAGCAGCCAAGAGGAGGCCGGCACAGATACGCAGTATTTT. It specifies CASSQEEAGTDTQYF.

The CDR3 coding sequence is TGTGCCAGCAGTTTATGGGCAGGGAACGAGCAGTACTTC. This sequence encodes CASSLWAGNEQYF. The genes are TRBV12-3 or TRBV12-4 and TRBJ2-7; D is possibly TRBD1 (5 bases). The CDR3 covers 13 residues. The germline V and J ends were trimmed by 2 bases and 5 bases, with 10 bases remaining between them.

The gene calls are TRBV6-2 or TRBV6-3 and TRBJ1-6; 8 nucleotides match TRBD1. The J segment lost 3 bases and the V segment lost 7 bases, leaving 8 bases of the junction unmatched. Germline CDR1 is MNHEY and CDR2 is SVGEGT. The CDR3 totals 16 residues. The DNA for the CDR3 is TGTGCCAGCACCCCCGGACAGGGTGGCTATAATTCACCCCTCCACTTT. It translates to CASTPGQGGYNSPLHF.

This clonotype showed up just a few times. V gene TRBV19 combines with J gene TRBJ2-2; TRBD1 is a possible D gene (5 bases). The germline CDR1 and CDR2 sequences are LNHDA and SQIVND (reference sequence). The CDR3 has 16 residues. V gave up 2 bases and J gave up 5 bases, with 15 bases separating them. CDR3 protein: CASSIRPRTRTGELFF. The CDR3 nucleotides read TGTGCCAGTAGTATACGCCCCCGGACAAGAACCGGGGAGCTGTTTTTT.

The V call is TRBV4-1, the J call TRBJ2-3; 9 bases agree with TRBD1. The V segment lost 0 bases and the J segment 6 bases; nucleotides outside the gene matches: 7. In germline, CDR1 is MGHRA, CDR2 YSYEKL. CDR3 size: 16 residues. As DNA, the CDR3 is TGCGCCAGCAGCCAAGATGACAGGGGGAGTGGGGATACGCAGTATTTT. Translating it yields CASSQDDRGSGDTQYF.

The chain recombines TRBV6-2 or TRBV6-3 with TRBJ2-5; D is unresolved. Germline loops: CDR1 MNHEY, CDR2 SVGEGT. Trimming removed 6 bases from V and 9 bases from J, with 14 bases in between. The CDR3 has 12 residues. CDR3 sequence reads: CASSSPRPPQYF. The CDR3 DNA sequence: TGTGCCAGCAGCTCTCCTCGGCCTCCCCAGTACTTC.

The chain recombines TRBV4-1 with TRBJ1-2, with 7 bases aligning to TRBD1. The CDR3 sequence is 15 residues long. V lost 1 base to trimming and J lost 7 bases; unmatched junction nucleotides: 9. Per germline, CDR1 MGHRA and CDR2 YSYEKL. CDR3 coding DNA: TGCGCCAGCAGCCAAGGAGGACAGGCCAGGAGTGGCTACACCTTC. Its translation is CASSQGGQARSGYTF.

This clonotype has at least ten counts. The chain joins TRBV19 to TRBJ2-1; D unresolved. The CDR3 is made up of 15 amino acids. CDR1 is LNHDA and CDR2 is SQIVND in the germline V gene (reference sequence). Between the trimmed V and J ends, which lost 5 bases and 0 bases, there was a span of 11 bases. CDR3 in amino acids: CASSPLDSSYNEQFF. Written as DNA, the CDR3 is TGTGCCAGTAGTCCTCTGGATAGCTCCTACAATGAGCAGTTCTTC.

This clonotype has a handful of counts. DNA of the CDR3: TGTGCCAGAGGTCCCACTAGACAGGGGCTGAACACTGAAGCTTTCTTT. Translating it yields CARGPTRQGLNTEAFF. The chain has TRBV7-8 and TRBJ1-1; TRBD1 aligns across 8 bases. The CDR3 runs 16 residues. Germline-derived CDR1 and CDR2 are SGHVS and FQNEAQ. Germline trimming cut 9 bases from V and 0 bases from J; bases unmatched to any gene: 12.

The sample holds a few counts of this clonotype. V gene TRBV7-2 combines with J gene TRBJ2-3, with no clear D. The CDR3 consists of 12 residues. Trimming shortened V by 5 bases and J by 6 bases, and 9 bases separated the two germline ends. Germline CDR1 reads SGHTA; CDR2 reads FQGNSA. The DNA of the CDR3 is TGTGCCAGCAGCCTAAAAGCGGATACGCAGTATTTT. As protein: CASSLKADTQYF. Based on the CDR3 plus reference TRBV7-2 and TRBJ2-3, the full variable domain is GAGVSQSPSNKVTEKGKDVELRCDPISGHTALYWYRQSLGQGLEFLIYFQGNSAPDKSGLPSDRFSAERTGGSVSTLTIQRTQQEDSAVYLCASSLKADTQYFGPGTRLTVL.